This entry lists 31 T cell receptor beta chains sequenced from one sample in a study of blood T cell repertoires in COVID-19. Measured with immunoSEQ multiplex PCR; TCRdb has only the in-frame clones, and not every one. In the table there are around 70,000 clones, 75% to 90% of which are singletons. The specimen sequenced was peripheral blood. The receptors stem from a human donor in a cohort sampled during active COVID-19.

The V and J genes are TRBV6-1 and TRBJ1-2; TRBD1 might be the D (6 bases). Germline CDR1 reads MNHNS; CDR2 reads SASEGT. The CDR3 loop spans 14 amino acids. V dropped 2 bases and J dropped 4 bases, with 11 bases sitting between them. The CDR3 loop reads CASSEQAGVYGYTF. The CDR3 DNA is TGTGCCAGCAGTGAACAAGCAGGGGTCTATGGCTACACCTTC.

This chain uses TRBV7-2 with TRBJ1-1, with D possibly being TRBD1 (6 bases). Per germline, CDR1 SGHTA and CDR2 FQGNSA. Trimming left V 5 bases short and J 10 bases short, with 14 bases between. The CDR3 totals 12 residues. The CDR3 spells CASSESGTSAFF. The CDR3 nucleotides are TGTGCCAGCAGCGAGTCCGGGACATCAGCTTTCTTT.

The table lists this clone with many counts. The rearrangement links TRBV2 to TRBJ1-6; D unclear. V gave up 6 bases and J gave up 7 bases, with 16 bases separating them. Germline CDR1 reads SNHLY; CDR2 reads FYNNEI. This CDR3 has 15 residues. CDR3 DNA: TGTGCCAGCAGAGGTTTCGGACTGATAAATTCACCCCTCCACTTT. Its translation is CASRGFGLINSPLHF.

The chain uses TRBV5-1 and TRBJ1-5; D uncertain. This CDR3 region has 13 residues. Germline V lookup: CDR1 SGHRS, CDR2 YFSETQ. Trimming removed 0 bases from V and 4 bases from J, with 5 bases in between. The CDR3 protein is CASSLGANQPQHF. As DNA, the CDR3 is TGCGCCAGCAGCTTGGGGGCTAATCAGCCCCAGCATTTT.

This chain uses TRBV19 with TRBJ2-5, with D perhaps TRBD2 (6 bases). CDR1 and CDR2 from the germline V gene are LNHDA and SQIVND (reference sequence). The V end lost 7 bases, the J end lost 3 bases, and 12 bases lay between the germline ends. The CDR3 has 13 amino acids. The CDR3 region is CASMGGKKETQYF. The CDR3 DNA reads TGTGCCAGTATGGGGGGAAAAAAAGAGACCCAGTACTTC.

The chain couples TRBV28 to TRBJ1-2; tentative D call: TRBD1 (6 bases). Germline CDR1 MDHEN, CDR2 SYDVKM. CDR3 length: 14 amino acids. The germline V and J ends were trimmed by 8 bases and 3 bases, with 16 bases remaining between them. The CDR3, as DNA: TGTGCCAGCGCTTCTGGGGGCGCAGACTATGGCTACACCTTC. It translates to CASASGGADYGYTF.

This clone was seen more than once but under ten times. The chain employs TRBV5-4 and TRBJ1-3; D gene ambiguous. Germline loops: CDR1 SGHNT, CDR2 YYREEE (reference sequence). Between the trimmed V and J ends, which lost 2 bases and 0 bases, there was a span of 12 bases. The CDR3 is 16 residues long. CDR3 bases: TGTGCCAGCAGCTTCCCTGGCGGGAGCTCTGGAAACACCATATATTTT. Translating gives CASSFPGGSSGNTIYF.

V usage is TRBV12-3 or TRBV12-4 and J usage is TRBJ1-1; D perhaps matches TRBD1 (5 bases). With 2 bases removed from V and 13 bases from J, the gap between germline ends came to 17 bases. CDR3 length: 13 amino acids. CDR3 DNA: TGTGCCAGCAGTTTACCCCCAGGGATGGTAGTTTTCTTT. Translated: CASSLPPGMVVFF.

This clone appeared once. The CDR3 region has the DNA TGTGCCTGGAGTGTTACAGGGGCGCCCATCTACGAGCAGTACTTC. It specifies CAWSVTGAPIYEQYF. The chain couples TRBV30 to TRBJ2-7; TRBD1 agrees at 7 bases. Germline V gene sequence: CDR1 GTSNPN, CDR2 SVGIG (reference sequence). This CDR3 contains 15 residues. V shed 0 bases and J 3 bases; nucleotides not matched to a gene: 8. The variable domain in full, completed from reference TRBV30 and TRBJ2-7, reads SQTIHQWPATLVQPVGSPLSLECTVEGTSNPNLYWYRQAAGRGLQLLFYSVGIGQISSEVPQNLSASRPQDRQFILSSKKLLLSDSGFYLCAWSVTGAPIYEQYFGPGTRLTVT.

This clone is a singleton in its sample. The rearrangement joins TRBV6-5 to TRBJ1-4, with a tentative D call TRBD1 (5 bases). Germline assignment: CDR1 MNHEY and CDR2 SVGAGI. CDR3 size: 14 residues. V was clipped by 0 bases and J by 8 bases, with 10 bases between them. CDR3 sequence: CASSYSRGREKLFF. The CDR3 DNA sequence: TGTGCCAGCAGTTACTCGCGGGGGAGGGAAAAACTGTTTTTT.

The DNA of the CDR3 is TGTGCCAGCTCACCGCGGGGGGGTTCCCGGAGCTCCTACAATGAGCAGTTCTTC. Amino acid sequence: CASSPRGGSRSSYNEQFF. This chain connects TRBV18 to TRBJ2-1; TRBD2 agrees at 9 bases. V lost 3 bases to trimming and J lost 0 bases; unmatched junction nucleotides: 9. CDR1 and CDR2 from the germline V gene are KGHSH and LQKENI. The CDR3 totals 18 residues.

The chain employs TRBV4-1 and TRBJ2-3; 16 nucleotides align to TRBD2. Germline loops: CDR1 MGHRA, CDR2 YSYEKL. With 3 bases clipped from V and 6 bases from J, the junction kept 6 bases outside the gene matches. The CDR3 contains 17 residues. The chain's CDR3 is CASSQGTSGGAGDTQYF. In nucleotides, the CDR3 is TGCGCCAGCAGCCAGGGGACTAGCGGGGGGGCAGGGGATACGCAGTATTTT.

The genes are TRBV12-3 or TRBV12-4 and TRBJ1-2, with 9 bases that match TRBD1. V lost 1 base, J lost 8 bases, and 2 bases stayed unmatched. There are 13 residues in the CDR3. The CDR3 is CASSLGTGGGYTF. The CDR3 coding sequence is TGTGCCAGCAGTTTAGGTACAGGGGGCGGCTACACCTTC.

This clone was observed a handful of times. The rearrangement uses TRBV5-6 and TRBJ2-7; the match to TRBD1 covers 7 bases. Germline V gene sequence: CDR1 SGHDT, CDR2 YYEEEE. Losses at the gene ends were 2 bases for V and 11 bases for J; bases not matched to a gene: 4. The CDR3 length is 11 residues. The CDR3, as DNA: TGTGCCAGCAGCTTAGGGGACAGCGAGTACTTC. Amino acids: CASSLGDSEYF.

The chain joins TRBV12-3 or TRBV12-4 to TRBJ2-7, with TRBD2 as a possible D gene (5 bases). CDR3 length: 12 residues. V was pared by 4 bases and J by 6 bases, with 10 bases between. CDR3 loop: CASSSLRGEQYF. Here the CDR3 DNA reads TGTGCCAGCAGTTCCCTCCGGGGCGAGCAGTACTTC.

This chain links TRBV23-1 with TRBJ2-1; 9 positions match TRBD1. TRBV23-1 is marked as an open reading frame, function uncertain. The CDR3 has 17 amino acids. V was clipped by 0 bases and J by 0 bases; unmatched bases: 3. For the CDR3, the DNA is TGCGCCAGCAGTCAATCAAGGACAGGGGACTCCTACAATGAGCAGTTCTTC. Its translation is CASSQSRTGDSYNEQFF.

V usage is TRBV30 and J usage is TRBJ2-5; D not resolved. Looked up from germline, CDR1 is GTSNPN and CDR2 is SVGIG (reference sequence). This CDR3 contains 13 residues. V was pared by 1 base and J by 2 bases, with 8 bases between. CDR3 region: CAWSGQAQETQYF. The CDR3, as DNA: TGTGCCTGGAGTGGTCAGGCTCAAGAGACCCAGTACTTC.

The J gene is TRBJ2-5, the V gene TRBV5-4, with TRBD2 matching over 13 bases. The CDR3 extends over 17 amino acids. V was pared by 3 bases and J by 0 bases, with 5 bases of the junction left unmatched. Looked up from germline, CDR1 is SGHNT and CDR2 is YYREEE (reference sequence). The CDR3 DNA follows: TGTGCCAGCAGCTCAGGACTAGCGGGGGCTTACCAAGAGACCCAGTACTTC. Translation: CASSSGLAGAYQETQYF.

The chain recombines TRBV5-1 with TRBJ2-5; a weak D match, TRBD2 (5 bases). The V gene lost 4 bases and the J gene lost 5 bases, with 12 bases spanning the gap. This CDR3 has 13 amino acids. In germline, CDR1 is SGHRS, CDR2 YFSETQ. The CDR3 sequence: CASSADTGETQYF. In DNA, the CDR3 is TGCGCCAGCAGCGCCGACACGGGGGAGACCCAGTACTTC. Full variable domain (remainder filled in from reference TRBV5-1 and TRBJ2-5): KAGVTQTPRYLIKTRGQQVTLSCSPISGHRSVSWYQQTPGQGLQFLFEYFSETQRNKGNFPGRFSGRQFSNSRSEMNVSTLELGDSALYLCASSADTGETQYFGPGTRLLVL.

The rearrangement joins TRBV5-1 to TRBJ2-7; D unclear. The V gene lost 3 bases and the J gene lost 3 bases, with 7 bases spanning the gap. The CDR3 totals 12 residues. The germline CDR1 and CDR2 sequences are SGHRS and YFSETQ. In nucleotides, the CDR3 is TGCGCCAGCAGCTCACAGAGCTACGAGCAGTACTTC. It yields the protein CASSSQSYEQYF.

The chain links TRBV18 to TRBJ1-2, with 8 bases that match TRBD1. Looked up from germline, CDR1 is KGHSH and CDR2 is LQKENI. The CDR3 length is 15 residues. J was trimmed by 8 bases and V by 6 bases; bases with no gene match: 14. Written as DNA, the CDR3 is TGTGCCAGCTCCTCGATGACAGGGGAAATGATGGGCTACACCTTC. It is translated as CASSSMTGEMMGYTF.

This clone was detected only once. The chain uses TRBV7-2 and TRBJ2-5; no reliable D call. Germline V gene lookup returns CDR1 SGHTA and CDR2 FQGNSA. V shed 5 bases and J shed 0 bases, with 10 bases lying between them. The CDR3 has 14 amino acids. The CDR3 sequence: CASSKNAYQETQYF. The DNA for the CDR3 is TGTGCCAGCAGCAAAAATGCGTACCAAGAGACCCAGTACTTC.

This chain uses TRBV5-1 with TRBJ1-1; D is perhaps TRBD1 (5 bases). V lost 2 bases and J 3 bases, leaving 11 bases between the germline ends. Germline CDR1 and CDR2: SGHRS and YFSETQ. The length of the CDR3 is 14 residues. CDR3 residues: CASSFKQGDTEAFF. As DNA, the CDR3 is TGCGCCAGCAGCTTTAAGCAGGGCGACACTGAAGCTTTCTTT.

This clone was observed a single time. The genes are TRBV4-1 and TRBJ2-3; D is possibly TRBD2 (6 bases). V was shortened by 3 bases and J by 1 base, with 14 bases between the two germline ends. Germline V gene sequence: CDR1 MGHRA, CDR2 YSYEKL. The CDR3 spans 16 residues. The CDR3 DNA is TGCGCCAGCAGCCAGACGACTAGTATAGGCACAGATACGCAGTATTTT. Translating gives CASSQTTSIGTDTQYF.

This chain links TRBV5-5 with TRBJ1-2; weak D call: TRBD1 (6 bases). The CDR3 length is 14 residues. V was pared by 0 bases and J by 2 bases, with 8 bases between. The germline V gene has CDR1 SGHKS and CDR2 YYEKEE (reference sequence). The CDR3 here is CASSLAGANYGYTF. DNA for the CDR3: TGTGCCAGCAGCTTGGCAGGGGCGAACTATGGCTACACCTTC.

The CDR3 DNA reads as TGTGCCAGCAGCCCCACGGGGGGGGCGCGGTTCTATGGCTACACCTTC. It translates to CASSPTGGARFYGYTF. The chain links TRBV7-9 to TRBJ1-2; tentative D call: TRBD1 (6 bases). CDR3 length: 16 amino acids. Trimming left V 5 bases short and J 4 bases short, with 20 bases between. Germline V gives CDR1 SEHNR, CDR2 FQNEAQ (reference sequence).

The chain uses TRBV6-5 and TRBJ2-7, with 9 nucleotides matching TRBD1. The CDR3 length is 15 residues. Germline lookup yields CDR1 MNHEY and CDR2 SVGAGI. Trimming at V came to 4 bases and at J to 2 bases, leaving 6 bases not matched to a gene. This chain's CDR3 is CASSSTWDRAYEQYF. The CDR3 coding sequence is TGTGCCAGCAGTTCTACATGGGACAGGGCCTACGAGCAGTACTTC.

This chain joins TRBV7-9 and TRBJ2-5, with D possibly TRBD1 on 6 matching bases. This CDR3 spans 16 amino acids. The germline V gene encodes CDR1 SEHNR and CDR2 FQNEAQ (reference sequence). With 3 bases removed from V and 4 bases from J, the gap between germline ends came to 18 bases. The CDR3 coding sequence is TGTGCCAGCAGCTTCCGAGTTGGGGAAGGGGGAGAGACCCAGTACTTC. Encoded protein: CASSFRVGEGGETQYF.

The CDR3 nucleotides read TGCGCCAGCAGCCCCACCACACGTTCCGAGCAGTACTTC. Its translation: CASSPTTRSEQYF. This chain connects TRBV5-1 to TRBJ2-7, with D unresolved. From germline, CDR1 is SGHRS and CDR2 YFSETQ. V lost 4 bases and J lost 6, with 14 bases in between. The CDR3 loop spans 13 amino acids.

The chain carries TRBV6-2 or TRBV6-3 and TRBJ2-7; 9 bases map to TRBD1. Unmatched junction bases numbered 6, after V lost 0 bases and J lost 0 bases. The germline gives CDR1 MNHEY, CDR2 SVGEGT. This CDR3 has 17 amino acids. CDR3 sequence reads: CASSYSTGTGFSYEQYF. The CDR3 nucleotides are TGTGCCAGCAGTTACTCTACCGGGACAGGGTTCTCCTACGAGCAGTACTTC.

V usage is TRBV21-1 and J usage is TRBJ2-7; the table names TRBD2, a call not compared with the DNA. TRBV21-1 corresponds to a pseudogene. CDR3 length equals 14 residues. The CDR3 reads CASSPRSGAYEQYF. In DNA form, the CDR3 reads TGTGCCAGCAGCCCTCGGTCCGGGGCCTACGAGCAGTACTTC.